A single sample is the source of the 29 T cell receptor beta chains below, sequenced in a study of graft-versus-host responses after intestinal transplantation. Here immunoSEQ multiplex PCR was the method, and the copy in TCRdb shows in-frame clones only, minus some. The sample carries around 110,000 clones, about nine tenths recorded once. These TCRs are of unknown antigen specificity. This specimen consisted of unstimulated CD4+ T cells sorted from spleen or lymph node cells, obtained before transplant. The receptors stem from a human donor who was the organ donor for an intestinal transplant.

The CDR3 reads CASSSDRAKGYTF. CDR3 DNA: TGCGCCAGCAGTAGCGACAGGGCGAAGGGCTACACCTTC. The V gene is TRBV10-1, the J gene TRBJ1-2; 7 nucleotides agree with TRBD1. Germline trimming cut 5 bases from V and 8 bases from J; bases unmatched to any gene: 8. The CDR3 spans 13 residues. The germline V gene has CDR1 WNHNN and CDR2 SYGVQD (reference sequence).

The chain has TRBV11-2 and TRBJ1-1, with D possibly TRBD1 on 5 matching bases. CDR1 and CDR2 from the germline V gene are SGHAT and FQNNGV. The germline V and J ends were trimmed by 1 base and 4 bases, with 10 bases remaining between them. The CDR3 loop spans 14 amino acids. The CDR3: CASSLAGPSTEAFF. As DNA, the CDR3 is TGTGCCAGCAGCTTAGCGGGGCCGAGCACTGAAGCTTTCTTT. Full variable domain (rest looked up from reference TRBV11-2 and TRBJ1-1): EAGVAQSPRYKIIEKRQSVAFWCNPISGHATLYWYQQILGQGPKLLIQFQNNGVVDDSQLPKDRFSAERLKGVDSTLKIQPAKLEDSAVYLCASSLAGPSTEAFFGQGTRLTVV.

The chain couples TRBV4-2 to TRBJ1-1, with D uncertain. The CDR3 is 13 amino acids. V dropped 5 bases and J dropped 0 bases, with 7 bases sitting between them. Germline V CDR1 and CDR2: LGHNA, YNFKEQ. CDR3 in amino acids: CASSLGMNTEAFF. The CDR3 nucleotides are TGTGCCAGCAGCTTAGGAATGAACACTGAAGCTTTCTTT.

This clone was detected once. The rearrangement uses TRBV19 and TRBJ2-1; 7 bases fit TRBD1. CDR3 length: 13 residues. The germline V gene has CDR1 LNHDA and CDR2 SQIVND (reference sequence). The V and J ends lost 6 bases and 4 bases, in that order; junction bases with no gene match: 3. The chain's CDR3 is CASRETGYNEQFF. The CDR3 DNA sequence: TGTGCCAGTAGAGAGACAGGGTACAATGAGCAGTTCTTC. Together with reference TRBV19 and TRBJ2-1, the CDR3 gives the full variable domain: DGGITQSPKYLFRKEGQNVTLSCEQNLNHDAMYWYRQDPGQGLRLIYYSQIVNDFQKGDIAEGYSVSREKKESFPLTVTSAQKNPTAFYLCASRETGYNEQFFGPGTRLTVL.

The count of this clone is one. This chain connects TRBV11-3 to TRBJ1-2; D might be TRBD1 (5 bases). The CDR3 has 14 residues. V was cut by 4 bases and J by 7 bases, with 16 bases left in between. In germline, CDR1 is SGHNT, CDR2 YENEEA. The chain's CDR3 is CASSSDQGLTGYTF. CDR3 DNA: TGTGCCAGCAGCTCCGACCAGGGTCTTACTGGCTACACCTTC.

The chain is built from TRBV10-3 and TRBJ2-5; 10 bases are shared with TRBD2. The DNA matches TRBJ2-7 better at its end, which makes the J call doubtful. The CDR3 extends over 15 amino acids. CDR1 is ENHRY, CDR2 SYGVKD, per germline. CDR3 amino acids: CAISSPSGSSYEQYF. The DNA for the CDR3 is TGTGCCATCAGCTCCCCTAGCGGGAGCTCCTACGAGCAGTACTTC.

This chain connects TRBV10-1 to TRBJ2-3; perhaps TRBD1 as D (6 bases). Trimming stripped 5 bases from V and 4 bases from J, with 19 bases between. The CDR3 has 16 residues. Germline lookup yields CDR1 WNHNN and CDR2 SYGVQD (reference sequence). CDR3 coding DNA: TGCGCCAGCAGTCCTTGGACAGCTGCGGGCCCAGATACGCAGTATTTT. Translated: CASSPWTAAGPDTQYF.

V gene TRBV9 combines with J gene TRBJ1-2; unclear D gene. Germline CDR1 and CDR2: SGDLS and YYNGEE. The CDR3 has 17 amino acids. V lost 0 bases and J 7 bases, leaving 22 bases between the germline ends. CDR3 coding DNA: TGTGCCAGCAGCGTAGAGGGTGGCCGAGCCGCCTTGGGTGGCTACACCTTC. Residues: CASSVEGGRAALGGYTF.

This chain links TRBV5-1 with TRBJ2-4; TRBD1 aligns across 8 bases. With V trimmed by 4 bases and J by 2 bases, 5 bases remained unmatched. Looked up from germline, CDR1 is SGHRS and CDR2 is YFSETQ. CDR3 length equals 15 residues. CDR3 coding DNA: TGCGCCAGCAGCGGAGGGACAGGTACCAAAAACATTCAGTACTTC. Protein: CASSGGTGTKNIQYF.

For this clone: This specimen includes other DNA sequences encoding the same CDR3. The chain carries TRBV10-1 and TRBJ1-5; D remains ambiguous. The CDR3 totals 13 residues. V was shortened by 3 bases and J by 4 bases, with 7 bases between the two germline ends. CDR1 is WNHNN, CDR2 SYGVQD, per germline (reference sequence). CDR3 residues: CASSESGNQPQHF. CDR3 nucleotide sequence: TGCGCCAGCAGTGAAAGTGGGAATCAGCCCCAGCATTTT.

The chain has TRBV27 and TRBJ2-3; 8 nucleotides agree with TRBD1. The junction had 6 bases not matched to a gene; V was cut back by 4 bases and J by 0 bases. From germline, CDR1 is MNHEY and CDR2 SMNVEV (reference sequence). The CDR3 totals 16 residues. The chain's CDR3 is CASSSRGQGSTDTQYF. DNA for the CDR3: TGTGCCAGCAGTTCTAGAGGACAGGGTAGCACAGATACGCAGTATTTT.

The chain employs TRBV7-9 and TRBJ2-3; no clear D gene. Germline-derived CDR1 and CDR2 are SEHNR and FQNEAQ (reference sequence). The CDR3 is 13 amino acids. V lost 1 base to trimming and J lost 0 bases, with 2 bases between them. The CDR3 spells CASSLVSTDTQYF. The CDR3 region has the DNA TGTGCCAGCAGCTTAGTCAGCACAGATACGCAGTATTTT. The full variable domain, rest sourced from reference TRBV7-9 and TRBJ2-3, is DTGVSQNPRHKITKRGQNVTFRCDPISEHNRLYWYRQTLGQGPEFLTYFQNEAQLEKSRLLSDRFSAERPKGSFSTLEIQRTEQGDSAMYLCASSLVSTDTQYFGPGTRLTVL.

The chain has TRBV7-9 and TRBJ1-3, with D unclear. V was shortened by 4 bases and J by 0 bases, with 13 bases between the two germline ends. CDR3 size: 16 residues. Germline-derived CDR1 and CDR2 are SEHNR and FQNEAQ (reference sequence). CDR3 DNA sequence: TGTGCCAGCAGCTCCCCGATTGCCCTCTCTGGAAACACCATATATTTT. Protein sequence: CASSSPIALSGNTIYF.

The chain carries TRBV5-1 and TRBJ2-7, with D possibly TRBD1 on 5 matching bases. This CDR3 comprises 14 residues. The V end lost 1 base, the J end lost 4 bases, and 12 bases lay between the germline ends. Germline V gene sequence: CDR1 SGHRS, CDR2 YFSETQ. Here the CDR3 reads CASSLKNGAYEQYF. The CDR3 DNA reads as TGCGCCAGCAGCTTGAAAAATGGGGCTTACGAGCAGTACTTC. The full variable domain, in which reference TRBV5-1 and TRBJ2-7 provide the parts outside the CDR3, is KAGVTQTPRYLIKTRGQQVTLSCSPISGHRSVSWYQQTPGQGLQFLFEYFSETQRNKGNFPGRFSGRQFSNSRSEMNVSTLELGDSALYLCASSLKNGAYEQYFGPGTRLTVT.

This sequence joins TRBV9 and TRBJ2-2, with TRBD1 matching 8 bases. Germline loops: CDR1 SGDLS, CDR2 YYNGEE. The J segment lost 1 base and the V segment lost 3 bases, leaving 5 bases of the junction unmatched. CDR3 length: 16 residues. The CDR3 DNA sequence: TGTGCCAGCAGCGCTAGTGGACAGGGGAACACCGGGGAGCTGTTTTTT. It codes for CASSASGQGNTGELFF.

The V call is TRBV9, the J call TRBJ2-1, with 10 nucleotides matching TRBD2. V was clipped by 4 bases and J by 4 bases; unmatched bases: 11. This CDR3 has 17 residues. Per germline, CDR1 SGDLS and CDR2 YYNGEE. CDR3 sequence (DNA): TGTGCCAGCAGCAGTTCAGCGGGGGGGCCGGGATACAATGAGCAGTTCTTC. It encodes CASSSSAGGPGYNEQFF.

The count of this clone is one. The CDR3 spells CSVKGLGGALTQYF. The CDR3 DNA reads as TGCAGCGTGAAGGGTTTGGGGGGGGCCCTGACCCAGTACTTC. V usage is TRBV29-1 and J usage is TRBJ2-5, with D maybe TRBD2 (7 bases). V was shortened by 6 bases and J by 7 bases, with 21 bases between the two germline ends. The CDR3 extends over 14 amino acids. In germline, CDR1 is SQVTM, CDR2 ANQGSEA.

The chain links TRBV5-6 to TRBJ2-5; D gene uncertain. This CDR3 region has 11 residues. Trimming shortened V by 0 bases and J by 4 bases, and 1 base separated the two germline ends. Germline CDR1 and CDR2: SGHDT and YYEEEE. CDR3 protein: CASSLVETQYF. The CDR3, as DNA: TGTGCCAGCAGCTTGGTAGAGACCCAGTACTTC.

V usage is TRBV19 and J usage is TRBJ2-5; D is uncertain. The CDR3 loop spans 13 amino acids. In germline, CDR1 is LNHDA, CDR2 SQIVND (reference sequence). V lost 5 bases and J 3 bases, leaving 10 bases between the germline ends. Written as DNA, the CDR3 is TGTGCCAGTAGTGACGCGTCCAAAGAGACCCAGTACTTC. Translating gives CASSDASKETQYF.

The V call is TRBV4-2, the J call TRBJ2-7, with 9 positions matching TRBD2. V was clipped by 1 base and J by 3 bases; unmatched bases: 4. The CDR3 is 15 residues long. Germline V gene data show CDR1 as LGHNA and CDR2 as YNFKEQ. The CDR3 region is CASSQVRTSVYEQYF. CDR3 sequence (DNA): TGTGCCAGCAGCCAAGTCCGGACTAGCGTCTACGAGCAGTACTTC.

Written as DNA, the CDR3 is TGTGCCAGCAGTGAAGGCCTCAGGGGTGAGCAGTTCTTC. This encodes CASSEGLRGEQFF. V is TRBV6-1 and J is TRBJ2-1, with D possibly matching TRBD1 (6 bases). CDR1 MNHNS and CDR2 SASEGT come from the germline V gene. V lost 1 base and J 9 bases, leaving 10 bases between the germline ends. CDR3 length: 13 residues.

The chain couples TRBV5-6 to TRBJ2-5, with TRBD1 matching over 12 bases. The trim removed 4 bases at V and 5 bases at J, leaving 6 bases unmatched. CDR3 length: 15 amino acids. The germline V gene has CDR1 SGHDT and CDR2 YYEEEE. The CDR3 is CASSMGQGAWETQYF. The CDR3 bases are TGTGCCAGCAGCATGGGACAGGGGGCATGGGAGACCCAGTACTTC. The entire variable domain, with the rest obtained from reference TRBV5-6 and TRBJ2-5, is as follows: DAGVTQSPTHLIKTRGQQVTLRCSPKSGHDTVSWYQQALGQGPQFIFQYYEEEERQRGNFPDRFSGHQFPNYSSELNVNALLLGDSALYLCASSMGQGAWETQYFGPGTRLLVL.

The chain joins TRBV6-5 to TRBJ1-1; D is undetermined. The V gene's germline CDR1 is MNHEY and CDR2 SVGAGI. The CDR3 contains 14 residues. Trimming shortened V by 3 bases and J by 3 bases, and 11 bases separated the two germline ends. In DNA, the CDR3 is TGTGCCAGCAGTTATTCACAGAGGCACACTGAAGCTTTCTTT. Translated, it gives CASSYSQRHTEAFF.

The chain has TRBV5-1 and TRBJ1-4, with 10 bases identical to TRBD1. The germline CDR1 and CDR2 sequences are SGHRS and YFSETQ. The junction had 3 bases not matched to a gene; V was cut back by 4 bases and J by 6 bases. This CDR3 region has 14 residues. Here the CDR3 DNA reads TGCGCCAGCAGCCCCGGGACAGGGGATGAAAAACTGTTTTTT. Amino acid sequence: CASSPGTGDEKLFF.

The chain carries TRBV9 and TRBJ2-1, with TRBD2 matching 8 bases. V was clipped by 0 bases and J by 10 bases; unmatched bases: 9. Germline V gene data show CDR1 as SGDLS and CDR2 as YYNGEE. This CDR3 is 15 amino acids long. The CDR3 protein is CASSVDGRASTEQFF. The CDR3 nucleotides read TGTGCCAGCAGCGTAGACGGGAGGGCCAGCACCGAGCAGTTCTTC.

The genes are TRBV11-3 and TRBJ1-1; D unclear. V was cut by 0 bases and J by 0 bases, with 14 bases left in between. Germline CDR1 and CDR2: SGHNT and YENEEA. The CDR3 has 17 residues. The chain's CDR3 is CASSLELAVPMNTEAFF. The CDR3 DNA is TGTGCCAGCAGCTTAGAACTGGCAGTACCTATGAACACTGAAGCTTTCTTT.

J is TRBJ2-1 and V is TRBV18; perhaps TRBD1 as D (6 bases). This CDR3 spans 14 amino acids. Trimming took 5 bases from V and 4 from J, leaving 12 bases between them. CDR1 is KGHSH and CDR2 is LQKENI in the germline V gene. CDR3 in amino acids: CASSRAQGYNEQFF. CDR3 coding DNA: TGTGCCAGCTCAAGGGCACAGGGATACAATGAGCAGTTCTTC.

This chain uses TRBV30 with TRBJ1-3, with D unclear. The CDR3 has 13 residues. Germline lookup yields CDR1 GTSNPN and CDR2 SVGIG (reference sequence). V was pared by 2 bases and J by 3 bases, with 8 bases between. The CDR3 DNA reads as TGTGCCTGGAGTTCAGGCCTTGGAAACACCATATATTTT. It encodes CAWSSGLGNTIYF.

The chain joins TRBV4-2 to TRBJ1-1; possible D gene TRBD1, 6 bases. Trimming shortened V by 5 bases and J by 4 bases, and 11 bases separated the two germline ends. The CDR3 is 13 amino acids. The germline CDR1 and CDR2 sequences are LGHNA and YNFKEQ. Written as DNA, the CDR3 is TGTGCCAGCAGCGGAACAGGGATCACTGAAGCTTTCTTT. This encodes CASSGTGITEAFF.